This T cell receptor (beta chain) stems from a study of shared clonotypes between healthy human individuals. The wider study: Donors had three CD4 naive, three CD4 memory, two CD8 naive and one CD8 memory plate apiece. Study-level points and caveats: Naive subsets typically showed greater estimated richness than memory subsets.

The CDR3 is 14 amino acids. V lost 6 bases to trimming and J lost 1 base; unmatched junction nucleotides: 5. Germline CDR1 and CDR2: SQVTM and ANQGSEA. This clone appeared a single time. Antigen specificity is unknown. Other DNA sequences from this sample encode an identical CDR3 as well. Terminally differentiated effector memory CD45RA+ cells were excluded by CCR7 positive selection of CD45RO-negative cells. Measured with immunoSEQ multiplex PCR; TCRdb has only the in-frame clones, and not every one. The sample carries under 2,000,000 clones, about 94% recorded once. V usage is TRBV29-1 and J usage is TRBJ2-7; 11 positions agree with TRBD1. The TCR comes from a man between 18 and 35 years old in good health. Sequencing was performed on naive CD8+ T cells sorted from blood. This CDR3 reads CSVPGTGGSYEQYF. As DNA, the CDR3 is TGCAGCGTCCCTGGGACAGGGGGTTCCTACGAGCAGTACTTC.